This TCR beta chain derives from a study of identical twins. TCRdb independently ran MiXCR on the 5' RACE reads; one entry per CDR3 protein. The table lists 450,000 to 500,000 distinct CDR3 sequences, approximately 15% of them singletons. A note on this clonotype: Its antigen is unidentified.

Overall study results and limits: The authors noted that invariant MAIT and iNKT cells could partly confound zero-insertion analyses.

The data were also submitted as part of a second study, on yellow fever vaccine responses in identical twins.

Sequenced material: CD4+ T cells sorted from blood. The receptor was derived from a woman between 18 and 30 years old in good health.

In DNA form, the CDR3 reads TGTGCCAGCGCCAACCGGACAGGGGAAACCGGGGAGCTGTTTTTT. It translates to CASANRTGETGELFF. The V gene is TRBV27, the J gene TRBJ2-2, with TRBD1 matching 9 bases. The CDR3 consists of 15 residues. Germline trimming cut 8 bases from V and 5 bases from J; bases unmatched to any gene: 9. Germline CDR1 reads MNHEY; CDR2 reads SMNVEV (reference sequence).